This T cell receptor beta chain was retrieved from a study of cytomegalovirus exposure and HLA in healthy donors. Profiled with immunoSEQ multiplex PCR; TCRdb holds only in-frame clones, not every one. The sample holds 180,000 or so clones, 84% seen once. Germline CDR1 and CDR2: GTSNPN and SVGIG (reference sequence). With 7 bases clipped from V and 1 base from J, the junction kept 3 bases outside the gene matches. CDR3 length: 13 residues. Study outcomes and limitations: Per published reports, the classifier diagnosed cytomegalovirus status with high specificity and sensitivity.

In the case of this clone: Antigen: not known.

The chain carries TRBV30 and TRBJ2-5; 10 bases map to TRBD1. The receptor was derived from a woman in her twenties or thirties in good health and CMV-seropositive. Sequenced material: PBMCs. DNA for the CDR3: TGTGCCTCGGGGACAGGGGTCCAAGAGACCCAGTACTTC. Its protein product is CASGTGVQETQYF.